This T cell receptor beta chain emerged from a study of CD8 T cells in Susac syndrome. Study outcomes and limitations: The study admitted that it had a relatively small number of individuals in its TCR sequencing and HLA analysis.

Looked up from germline, CDR1 is SGHTA and CDR2 is FQGNSA. Trimming took off 2 bases at V and 2 bases at J, with 17 bases between the two ends. The CDR3 sequence is 17 residues long. It was healthy donors who served as the controls, matched for age and sex. FACS enriched CD8+ TEMRA cells, while bulk CD8+ and CD4+ were negatively isolated. As concerns this clonotype: No antigen is known for it.

RNA was extracted with the RNeasy kit, and a quantity of roughly 0.5 to 1 ug was reverse transcribed using random hexamers. The authors amplified TCR beta CDR3 across 54 Vbeta and 13 Jbeta using immunoSEQ multiplex PCR. Using its own MiXCR run on the immunoSEQ multiplex PCR reads, TCRdb lists one record per CDR3 protein. This table holds tens of thousands of distinct CDR3 sequences, more than 90% found once. The sequencing input was CD8+ T cells from PBMCs. The V and J genes are TRBV7-2 and TRBJ2-3, with D uncertain. The source is a human donor in good health. For the CDR3, the DNA is TGTGCCAGCAGCTTATTTCCCGTTGGGATAGACACAGATACGCAGTATTTT. Its translation: CASSLFPVGIDTDTQYF.